The entry below gives a single T cell receptor (beta chain) sequence along with its context. The data were obtained in a study of OX40 agonist ivuxolimab in advanced cancers. Study context: Every patient in dose escalation had hepatocellular carcinoma, melanoma, renal cell or head and neck cancer.

Clones were sequenced by immunoSEQ multiplex PCR, and TCRdb holds only the in-frame ones, with some missing. The sample consists of approximately 70,000 clones, about 85% of them appearing once. The germline gives CDR1 MNHEY, CDR2 SVGAGI. V lost 4 bases and J lost 3; bases outside the gene matches: 6. This CDR3 region has 15 residues. The input for sequencing was CD4+ or CD8+ T cells sorted from blood, taken in a trial of the OX40 agonist ivuxolimab. The origin of this receptor is an adult with an advanced solid tumor such as melanoma, head and neck, liver or kidney cancer. The chain employs TRBV6-5 and TRBJ1-3; 7 bases agree with TRBD1. The CDR3 DNA reads TGTGCCAGCAGTTCCTCCGACAGGGATGGAAACACCATATATTTT. Its protein is CASSSSDRDGNTIYF.